The text below deals with one TCR beta chain. Its antigen is as yet unknown. This specimen comes from a study of cytomegalovirus exposure and HLA in healthy donors. Study conclusions and caveats: A classifier reportedly called cytomegalovirus status with high sensitivity and specificity. A few of the chains that were CMV-associated were confirmed in vitro to be specific for CMV antigens.

PCR primers comprised 60 Vbeta and 13 Jbeta primers. Assay used: immunoSEQ multiplex PCR; TCRdb lists only in-frame clones, some missing. The sample gives 180,000 or so clones, roughly 80% of which show up once; about 7.7% is in the top ten. Sequenced: PBMCs. This clonotype was sampled from a woman aged 40 to 50 in good health and CMV-seropositive.

The CDR3 spells CASSLGLAIPANEQFF. The CDR3 DNA sequence: TGCGCCAGCAGCTTGGGTCTAGCCATCCCCGCCAATGAGCAGTTCTTC. V usage is TRBV5-1 and J usage is TRBJ2-1, with D possibly matching TRBD2 (5 bases). From germline, CDR1 is SGHRS and CDR2 YFSETQ. Trimming took 0 bases from V and 6 from J, leaving 16 bases between them. The CDR3 is made up of 16 amino acids. Complete variable domain (other parts from reference TRBV5-1 and TRBJ2-1): KAGVTQTPRYLIKTRGQQVTLSCSPISGHRSVSWYQQTPGQGLQFLFEYFSETQRNKGNFPGRFSGRQFSNSRSEMNVSTLELGDSALYLCASSLGLAIPANEQFFGPGTRLTVL.